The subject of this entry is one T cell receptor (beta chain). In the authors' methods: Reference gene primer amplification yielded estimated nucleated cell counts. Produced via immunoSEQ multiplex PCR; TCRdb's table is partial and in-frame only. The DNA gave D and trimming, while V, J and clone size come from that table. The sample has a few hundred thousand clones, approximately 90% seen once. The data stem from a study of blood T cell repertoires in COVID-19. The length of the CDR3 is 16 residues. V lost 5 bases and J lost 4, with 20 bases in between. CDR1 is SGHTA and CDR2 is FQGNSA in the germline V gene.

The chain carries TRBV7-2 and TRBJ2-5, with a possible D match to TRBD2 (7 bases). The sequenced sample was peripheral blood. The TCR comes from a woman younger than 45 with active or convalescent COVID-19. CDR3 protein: CASSPHRGGAGETQYF. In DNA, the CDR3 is TGTGCCAGCAGCCCCCATCGTGGGGGGGCAGGAGAGACCCAGTACTTC.